The 7 T cell receptor beta chains given below trace back to one sample, sequenced in a study of CD4 T cells in relation to SARS-CoV-2 and coronaviruses (dated by TCRdb to about 2021). Their recognized antigens are unknown. Libraries were constructed by the immunoSEQ multiplex PCR assay. Entries here come from immuneACCESS through TCRdb and include only in-frame sequences with V and J called. Some clones fail to appear in such tables; in the studies checked, an unresolved V gene covers under half of the shortfall, and the cause of the remainder is unknown. This sample has 15,000 to 20,000 clones in its table, and around 80% of those were observed once. In total, the top ten clones hold about 18% of the sample. CD4+ T cells from unexposed donors were collected before the COVID-19 pandemic (2011-2018). After around 11 days of culture, CD4+ T cells were isolated with the EasySep CD4+ T cell isolation kit.

The material sequenced was CD4+ T cells from PBMCs, cultured in vitro. The source of these receptors is a human donor in good health.

V and J are TRBV5-1 and TRBJ1-2; D remains unclear. Germline CDR1 and CDR2: SGHRS and YFSETQ. The CDR3 consists of 14 residues. V was clipped by 4 bases and J by 1 base, with 11 bases between them. CDR3: CASSPWTGNYGYTF. CDR3 DNA: TGCGCCAGCAGCCCATGGACGGGTAACTATGGCTACACCTTC. Supplemented by reference TRBV5-1 and TRBJ1-2, the full variable domain reads KAGVTQTPRYLIKTRGQQVTLSCSPISGHRSVSWYQQTPGQGLQFLFEYFSETQRNKGNFPGRFSGRQFSNSRSEMNVSTLELGDSALYLCASSPWTGNYGYTFGSGTRLTVV.

The chain has TRBV19 and TRBJ2-5, with a weak D call TRBD2 (6 bases). Germline lookup yields CDR1 LNHDA and CDR2 SQIVND (reference sequence). The germline V and J ends were trimmed by 8 bases and 4 bases, with 20 bases remaining between them. The CDR3 runs 15 residues. The CDR3, as DNA: TGTGCCAGTTCAGAAAATCGTGGGGGGAGAGAGACCCAGTACTTC. Encoded protein: CASSENRGGRETQYF.

This chain uses TRBV6-5 with TRBJ1-2; 10 nucleotides match TRBD1. The CDR3 is 14 amino acids. Losses at the gene ends were 7 bases for V and 2 bases for J; bases not matched to a gene: 4. Per the germline V gene, CDR1 is MNHEY and CDR2 is SVGAGI. CDR3 region: CASTPGQGNYGYTF. CDR3 in DNA: TGTGCCAGCACTCCGGGACAGGGGAACTATGGCTACACCTTC.

The CDR3 DNA reads TGCAGCGTTGGGACAGGGCATCTCACAGATACGCAGTATTTT. Its protein product is CSVGTGHLTDTQYF. The chain uses TRBV29-1 and TRBJ2-3; 8 bases agree with TRBD1. V shed 4 bases and J 2 bases; nucleotides not matched to a gene: 5. Germline loops: CDR1 SQVTM, CDR2 ANQGSEA. The CDR3 runs to 14 residues.

This clone has just one count. This rearrangement joins TRBV7-2 to TRBJ2-7, with 7 bases fitting TRBD1. Trimming cost V 1 base and J 11 bases; bases outside gene matches: 8. In germline, CDR1 is SGHTA, CDR2 FQGNSA. The CDR3 spans 13 residues. The CDR3 region has the DNA TGTGCCAGCAGCTTAGACAGGGGAAGTCAGAAGTACTTC. Protein: CASSLDRGSQKYF.

About this clone: The sample holds other DNA sequences that translate to the same CDR3. The rearrangement uses TRBV28 and TRBJ1-2, with D maybe TRBD1 (6 bases). The CDR3 is 13 amino acids. Trimming took 5 bases from V and 2 from J, leaving 9 bases between them. Germline V gene lookup returns CDR1 MDHEN and CDR2 SYDVKM. CDR3 sequence: CASSLTGNYGYTF. As DNA, the CDR3 is TGTGCCAGCAGTCTTACAGGGAACTATGGCTACACCTTC.

The chain combines TRBV4-1 with TRBJ1-3; 8 nucleotides match TRBD1. Trimming took 3 bases from V and 0 from J; bases not matched to a gene: 4. Germline CDR1 reads MGHRA; CDR2 reads YSYEKL. The CDR3 is 16 amino acids. CDR3 region: CASSQVGTGSGNTIYF. The DNA for the CDR3 is TGCGCCAGCAGCCAGGTGGGGACAGGCTCTGGAAACACCATATATTTT.